This TCR beta chain emerged from a study of blood T cell repertoires in COVID-19. Study as a whole: Specimens from acute and convalescent COVID-19 originated in the United States, Italy and Spain.

Germline CDR1 MNHEY, CDR2 SMNVEV (reference sequence). The germline V and J ends were trimmed by 2 bases and 1 base, with 8 bases remaining between them. This CDR3 region has 15 residues. Under the authors' procedure: Reference gene primers were amplified, and this amplification served to estimate nucleated cell counts. Data came from immunoSEQ multiplex PCR; TCRdb stores just in-frame clones and leaves some out. The V and J calls and clone size were taken over from that table, and D and trimming were inferred from the DNA. The data contain approximately 380,000 clones, around 85% of them singletons.

Material for sequencing was peripheral blood. The clonotype was recovered from a woman younger than 30 with acute or convalescent COVID-19. The genes are TRBV27 and TRBJ2-2, with D possibly being TRBD1 (5 bases). The DNA for the CDR3 is TGTGCCAGCAGTTTAGGGGCGGTGAACACCGGGGAGCTGTTTTTT. Translation gives CASSLGAVNTGELFF.